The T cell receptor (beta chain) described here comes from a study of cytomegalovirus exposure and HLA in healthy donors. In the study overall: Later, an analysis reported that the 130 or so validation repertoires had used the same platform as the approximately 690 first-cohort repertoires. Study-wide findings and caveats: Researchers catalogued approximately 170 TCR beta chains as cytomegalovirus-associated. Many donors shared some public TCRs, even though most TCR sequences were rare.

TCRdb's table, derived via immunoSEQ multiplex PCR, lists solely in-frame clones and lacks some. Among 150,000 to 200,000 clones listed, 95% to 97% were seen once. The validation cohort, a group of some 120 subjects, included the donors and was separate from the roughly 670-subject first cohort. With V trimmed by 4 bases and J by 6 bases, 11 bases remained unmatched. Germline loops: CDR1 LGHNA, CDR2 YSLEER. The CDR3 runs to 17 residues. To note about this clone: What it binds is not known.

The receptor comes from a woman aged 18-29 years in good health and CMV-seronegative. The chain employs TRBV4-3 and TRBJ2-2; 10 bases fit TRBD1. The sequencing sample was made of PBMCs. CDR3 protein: CASSRLTGGENPGELFF. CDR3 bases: TGCGCCAGCAGCCGGTTGACAGGGGGCGAAAATCCCGGGGAGCTGTTTTTT.